This T cell receptor (beta chain) was sequenced in a study of early T cells in non-severe SARS-CoV-2 infection. This clonotype was seen repeatedly, ten times or more. Using its own MiXCR run on the 5' RACE reads, TCRdb lists one record per CDR3 protein. Of about 58,000 distinct CDR3 sequences in the sample, 12% were seen once. V gave up 1 base and J gave up 0 bases, with 10 bases separating them. CDR1 LNHDA and CDR2 SQIVND come from the germline V gene (reference sequence). The CDR3 spans 16 residues. Sequencing input: whole blood. The source is an adult who was a healthcare worker with PCR-confirmed SARS-CoV-2 infection or an uninfected control (not recorded which). The rearrangement uses TRBV19 and TRBJ2-1; D is possibly TRBD1 (6 bases). CDR3 nucleotide sequence: TGTGCCAGTAGTATAGGTTTAGGGGGCTCCTACAATGAGCAGTTCTTC. This translates into CASSIGLGGSYNEQFF.